The T cell receptor beta chain under discussion was sequenced for a study of T cells in localized non-small cell lung cancer. Whole-study results and caveats: Sequencing was limited to one tumor region, leaving the possibility of heterogeneity open. In the blood, greater T cell density corresponded to longer overall survival. Highest T cell clonality was seen in uninvolved adjacent lung, surpassing that measured in tumor. Adjacent lung tissue had a median roughly 62 of the top 100 clones found in the tumor.

TCRdb's table, derived via immunoSEQ multiplex PCR, lists solely in-frame clones and lacks some. The data contain approximately 7,200 clones, about 87% of them seen just once; the ten biggest clones take up around 31%. As for this clone: What it binds is unknown.

The sequence derives from an older male donor with stage III lung adenocarcinoma. The material was peripheral blood, obtained before any cancer treatment.

CDR3 DNA: TGTGCCAGCAGCACCGGTACGGACTATGGCTACACCTTC. This gives the protein CASSTGTDYGYTF. The genes are TRBV9 and TRBJ1-2; D is ambiguous. CDR3 length equals 13 residues. V was pared by 4 bases and J by 3 bases, with 10 bases between. Germline CDR1 is SGDLS and CDR2 is YYNGEE.